This TCR beta chain derives from a study of T cells after yellow fever vaccination. The ends lost 6 bases at V and 3 bases at J; junction bases unmatched: 12. Germline-derived CDR1 and CDR2 are SGHTA and FQGNSA. The CDR3 consists of 16 residues. Via MiXCR, TCRdb re-called the 5' RACE reads, giving one row per CDR3 protein. The table shows a few hundred thousand distinct CDR3 sequences, with about 19% occurring only once. The receptor's source is a man aged 30 to 45 who received the YFV17D yellow fever vaccine. The rearrangement links TRBV7-2 to TRBJ2-7; 9 nucleotides match TRBD1. Sequenced material: PBMCs, taken 15 days after the yellow fever booster vaccination. In DNA, the CDR3 is TGTGCCAGCAGATTAAGGTGGGGACAGGGAGGCTACGAGCAGTACTTC. Translation gives CASRLRWGQGGYEQYF.